The rows below give T cell receptor beta chains drawn from one sample of a study of blood T cell repertoires in COVID-19. The repertoire was sequenced with immunoSEQ multiplex PCR; TCRdb's copy has only in-frame clones and lacks some. The data contain about 170,000 clones, 80% to 90% of them singletons. The sequencing input was peripheral blood. The receptors derive from a man in his forties who had recovered from COVID-19. CDR3s include the opening cysteine and the closing phenylalanine or tryptophan. A D gene is named only where the DNA matches it firmly. Clone size is shown for a subset of rows, as once, few, many or a class of expanded clone.

V: TRBV7-9; J: TRBJ1-2; D: TRBD1; size: .; CDR3: CASSSQGALGYTF
V: TRBV19; J: TRBJ1-5; D: TRBD1; size: .; CDR3: CASRLTGFAGQPQHF
V: TRBV3-1/TRBV3-2; J: TRBJ2-7; D: TRBD2; size: .; CDR3: CASRWGLGDSYEQYF
V: TRBV5-5; J: TRBJ1-6; D: TRBD1; size: .; CDR3: CASSLLTGGNSPLHF
V: TRBV3-1/TRBV3-2; J: TRBJ2-1; D: .; size: .; CDR3: CASSQVVNEQFF
V: TRBV19; J: TRBJ1-6; D: .; size: .; CDR3: CASSTGSGSPLHF
V: TRBV4-1; J: TRBJ2-5; D: .; size: once; CDR3: CASSPAGRQETQYF
V: TRBV6-5; J: TRBJ2-7; D: .; size: .; CDR3: CAVGSSYEQYF
V: TRBV4-2; J: TRBJ2-5; D: TRBD2; size: .; CDR3: CASSQDPSGVQETQYF
V: TRBV6-5; J: TRBJ2-2; D: .; size: .; CDR3: CASSPGVGTGELFF
V: TRBV5-1; J: TRBJ2-7; D: .; size: .; CDR3: CASSSDASFQREQYF
V: TRBV15; J: TRBJ2-7; D: .; size: .; CDR3: CATSRVDFYEQYF
V: TRBV11-3; J: TRBJ1-3; D: TRBD1; size: .; CDR3: CASSYGQAANTIYF
V: TRBV6-2/TRBV6-3; J: TRBJ2-2; D: TRBD2; size: .; CDR3: CASSWREVGTGELFF
V: TRBV5-4; J: TRBJ2-5; D: .; size: .; CDR3: CASSFGYEEETQYF
V: TRBV30; J: TRBJ1-1; D: .; size: .; CDR3: CAWSLITEAFF
V: TRBV4-2; J: TRBJ1-4; D: .; size: .; CDR3: CASSQYILGQGQNEKLFF
V: TRBV30; J: TRBJ1-5; D: .; size: .; CDR3: CAWSGGLDQPQHF
V: TRBV9; J: TRBJ2-1; D: TRBD2; size: .; CDR3: CASSEFGLAGEYEQFF
V: TRBV4-1; J: TRBJ1-6; D: .; size: .; CDR3: CASSPLYKGDNSPLHF
V: TRBV6-2/TRBV6-3; J: TRBJ2-7; D: .; size: .; CDR3: CASSFTSSNEQYF
V: TRBV4-3; J: TRBJ2-2; D: TRBD1; size: .; CDR3: CASSQTTGGNTGELFF
V: TRBV11-2; J: TRBJ2-1; D: .; size: once; CDR3: CASSSPYGQFF
V: TRBV18; J: TRBJ2-7; D: .; size: .; CDR3: CASSPGVSDEQYF
V: TRBV18; J: TRBJ2-1; D: TRBD2; size: .; CDR3: CASSPPGLAGGSEQFF
V: TRBV24-1; J: TRBJ1-5; D: .; size: .; CDR3: CATSDRKAGISNQPQHF
V: TRBV27; J: TRBJ2-1; D: TRBD2; size: .; CDR3: CASSSKRGGIIYNEQFF
V: TRBV19; J: TRBJ2-7; D: .; size: .; CDR3: CASSLGEYEQYF
V: TRBV19; J: TRBJ1-5; D: TRBD1; size: .; CDR3: CASSIFGQGNQPQHF
V: TRBV27; J: TRBJ1-6; D: .; size: .; CDR3: CASSDPSGPLHF
V: TRBV5-1; J: TRBJ1-1; D: .; size: .; CDR3: CASSLRTPNPLMNTEAFF